This T cell receptor (beta chain) was sequenced for a study of glioma-infiltrating T cells after dendritic cell vaccination. About the research overall: Dendritic cell vaccination trial patients had either newly diagnosed or recurrent glioblastoma.

Study-wide points: Higher pretreatment TIL content predicted longer progression-free time and survival.

Details on this clone: Its antigen is as yet unknown.

CDR3 size: 16 residues. Looked up from germline, CDR1 is MDHEN and CDR2 is SYDVKM. After removal of 3 bases from V and 7 bases from J, the junction contained 12 bases not matched to a gene. Clones were read by immunoSEQ multiplex PCR, and TCRdb kept only the in-frame ones, dropping some. Of more than 60,000 clones listed, around four fifths were seen once; the top ten hold about 10%. PBMC were collected before vaccination, two weeks after the third vaccination, and at progression. The clonotype was recovered from a human donor with glioblastoma. Sequencing was performed on blood, taken before dendritic cell vaccination. The chain carries TRBV28 and TRBJ1-2; 9 positions match TRBD1. In DNA form, the CDR3 reads TGTGCCAGCAGTTTTAACCACCTACAGGGGGCGGGTGGCTACACCTTC. This codes for CASSFNHLQGAGGYTF.